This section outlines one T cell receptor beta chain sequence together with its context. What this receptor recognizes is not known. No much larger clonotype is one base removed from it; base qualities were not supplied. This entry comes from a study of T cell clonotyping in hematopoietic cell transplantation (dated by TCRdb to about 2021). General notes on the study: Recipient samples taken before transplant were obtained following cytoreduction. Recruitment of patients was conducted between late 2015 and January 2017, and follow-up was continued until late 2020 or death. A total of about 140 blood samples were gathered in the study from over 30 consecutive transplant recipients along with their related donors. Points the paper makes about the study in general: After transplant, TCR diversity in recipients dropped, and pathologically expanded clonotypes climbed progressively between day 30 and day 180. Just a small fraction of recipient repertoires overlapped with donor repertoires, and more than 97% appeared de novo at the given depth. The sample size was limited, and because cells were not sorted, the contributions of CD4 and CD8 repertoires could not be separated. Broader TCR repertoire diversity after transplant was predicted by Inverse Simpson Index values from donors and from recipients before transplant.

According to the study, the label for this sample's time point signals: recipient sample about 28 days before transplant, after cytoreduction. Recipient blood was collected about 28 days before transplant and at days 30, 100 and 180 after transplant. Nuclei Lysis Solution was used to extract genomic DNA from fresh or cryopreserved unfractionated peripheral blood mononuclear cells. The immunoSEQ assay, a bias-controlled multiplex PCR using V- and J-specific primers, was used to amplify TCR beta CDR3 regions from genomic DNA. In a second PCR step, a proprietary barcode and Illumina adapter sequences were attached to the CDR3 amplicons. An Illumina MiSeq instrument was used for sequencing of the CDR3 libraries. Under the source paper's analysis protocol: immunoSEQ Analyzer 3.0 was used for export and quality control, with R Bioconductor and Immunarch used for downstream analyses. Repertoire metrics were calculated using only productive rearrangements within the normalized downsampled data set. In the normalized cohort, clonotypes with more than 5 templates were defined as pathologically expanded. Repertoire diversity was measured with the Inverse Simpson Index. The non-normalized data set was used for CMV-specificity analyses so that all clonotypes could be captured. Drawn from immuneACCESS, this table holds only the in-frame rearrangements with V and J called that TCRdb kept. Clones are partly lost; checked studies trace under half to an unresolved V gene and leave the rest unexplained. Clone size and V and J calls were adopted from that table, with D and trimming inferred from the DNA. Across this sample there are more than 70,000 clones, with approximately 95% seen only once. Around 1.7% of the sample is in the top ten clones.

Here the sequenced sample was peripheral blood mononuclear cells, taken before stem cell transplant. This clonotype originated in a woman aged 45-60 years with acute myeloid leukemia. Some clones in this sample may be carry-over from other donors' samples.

The DNA sequence is TGTGCCAGCAGTGGGAACAGGAATGCGAACACTGAAGCTTTCTTT. This translates into CASSGNRNANTEAFF. The sequence links TRBV2 to TRBJ1-1; the D gene is perhaps TRBD1, from 5 matching bases. V sheds 4 bases and J sheds 1 base, leaving 13 bases between their ends. The CDR3 spans 15 residues, from the cysteine through the phenylalanine. Of all the DNA, just the CDR3 is kept, 45 bases in frame from base 1. The germline V gene specifies SNHLY as CDR1 and FYNNEI as CDR2.